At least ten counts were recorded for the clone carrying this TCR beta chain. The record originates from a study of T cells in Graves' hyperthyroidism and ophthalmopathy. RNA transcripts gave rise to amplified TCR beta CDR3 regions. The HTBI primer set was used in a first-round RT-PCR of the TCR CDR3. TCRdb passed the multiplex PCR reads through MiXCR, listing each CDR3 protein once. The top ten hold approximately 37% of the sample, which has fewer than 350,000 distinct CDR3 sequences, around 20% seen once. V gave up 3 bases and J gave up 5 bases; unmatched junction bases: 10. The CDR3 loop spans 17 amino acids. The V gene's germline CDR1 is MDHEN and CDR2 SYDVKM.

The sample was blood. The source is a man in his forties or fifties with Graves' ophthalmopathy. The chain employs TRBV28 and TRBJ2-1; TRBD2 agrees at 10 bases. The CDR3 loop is CASSFDLRTSGDNEQFF. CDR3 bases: TGTGCCAGCAGTTTTGACCTCCGGACTAGCGGTGACAATGAGCAGTTCTTC.